Shown below are 29 T cell receptor beta chains from a single sample sequenced in a study of blood T cells in healthy people across ages. With a J-beta primer mix and a sample-barcoded 5' primer, a second PCR ran roughly 6 to 11 cycles. A single record per CDR3 protein comes from TCRdb applying MiXCR to the 5' RACE reads. The data hold about 1.6 million distinct CDR3 sequences, with roughly 32% observed a single time. What was sequenced was blood. The receptors were gathered from a woman in her twenties or thirties in good health.

The J gene is TRBJ2-1, the V gene TRBV2; 11 positions match TRBD2. The CDR3 loop spans 15 amino acids. CDR1 is SNHLY and CDR2 is FYNNEI in the germline V gene. V lost 6 bases and J lost 8; bases outside the gene matches: 9. In DNA, the CDR3 is TGTGCCAGCAGCGAAATCGGGACTAGCGGCTATGAGCAGTTCTTC. This gives the protein CASSEIGTSGYEQFF.

This chain uses TRBV6-1 with TRBJ2-7, with D unclear. The closer fit of TRBJ2-5 to the DNA end suggests the J call may be wrong. Germline lookup yields CDR1 MNHNS and CDR2 SASEGT. The CDR3 extends over 14 amino acids. CDR3 in DNA: TGTGCCAGCAGCCGGGTCTCCTCCCAAGAGACCCAGTACTTC. Its translation is CASSRVSSQETQYF.

This clonotype was found a few times. The chain carries TRBV7-9 and TRBJ1-1; 7 positions match TRBD1. V dropped 7 bases and J dropped 1; count of bases not matched to a gene: 9. There are 15 residues in the CDR3. In germline, CDR1 is SEHNR, CDR2 FQNEAQ (reference sequence). The CDR3 coding sequence is TGTGCCAGCATAAGGGACAGAGCGGGGAACACTGAAGCTTTCTTT. It is translated as CASIRDRAGNTEAFF.

This sequence joins TRBV10-3 and TRBJ1-2; 7 positions match TRBD1. V lost 2 bases to trimming and J lost 7 bases; unmatched junction nucleotides: 13. Per the germline V gene, CDR1 is ENHRY and CDR2 is SYGVKD. The CDR3 has 16 amino acids. In DNA form, the CDR3 reads TGTGCCATCAGTGAGCCCGACAGGGACTTTAGCGGTGGCTACACCTTC. It specifies CAISEPDRDFSGGYTF.

V is TRBV28 and J is TRBJ2-7; D is perhaps TRBD2 (5 bases). The germline V gene encodes CDR1 MDHEN and CDR2 SYDVKM. This CDR3 spans 13 amino acids. V dropped 5 bases and J dropped 3 bases, with 11 bases sitting between them. In DNA form, the CDR3 reads TGTGCCAGCAGTCGACGGGAAAACTACGAGCAGTACTTC. Protein: CASSRRENYEQYF.

The CDR3 sequence: CASSQTGVYGYTF. The CDR3 DNA reads as TGTGCCAGCAGCCAGACCGGGGTCTATGGCTACACCTTC. The chain combines TRBV6-4 with TRBJ1-2; D unresolved. The CDR3 contains 13 residues. V lost 6 bases and J 4 bases, leaving 12 bases between the germline ends. Germline V lookup: CDR1 MRHNA, CDR2 SNTAGT.

This clonotype was found a few times. The gene calls are TRBV7-8 and TRBJ2-1; D is possibly TRBD2 (6 bases). This CDR3 is 15 amino acids long. Germline CDR1 and CDR2: SGHVS and FQNEAQ. Trimming removed 5 bases at V and 8 bases at J, with 19 bases between. This CDR3 reads CASSLPMGLGDEQFF. The CDR3 region has the DNA TGTGCCAGCAGCCTCCCGATGGGACTTGGAGATGAGCAGTTCTTC.

The table lists this clonotype with a few counts. This chain joins TRBV7-2 and TRBJ2-5; the match to TRBD2 covers 13 bases. The V and J ends lost 10 bases and 6 bases, in that order; junction bases with no gene match: 11. The CDR3 has 15 amino acids. CDR1 SGHTA and CDR2 FQGNSA come from the germline V gene. The CDR3 here is CATALAGGPEKTQYF. The CDR3 coding sequence is TGTGCCACCGCACTAGCGGGGGGGCCGGAGAAGACCCAGTACTTC.

This clonotype was found a few times. The chain employs TRBV20-1 and TRBJ2-7; D might be TRBD1 or TRBD2, each matching 7 bases. V gave up 3 bases and J gave up 6 bases, with 15 bases separating them. CDR3 length: 13 residues. The V gene's germline CDR1 is DFQATT and CDR2 SNEGSKA (reference sequence). The CDR3: CSARGRGRGEQYF. The CDR3 bases are TGCAGTGCTAGGGGGAGGGGGCGAGGCGAGCAGTACTTC.

CDR3 sequence: CASSLGQGARVWDTEAFF. In DNA, the CDR3 is TGTGCCAGCAGTTTGGGGCAGGGCGCCCGAGTGTGGGACACTGAAGCTTTCTTT. The V gene is TRBV12-3 or TRBV12-4, the J gene TRBJ1-1; weak D call: TRBD1 (5 bases). The CDR3 totals 18 residues. Trimming pared 3 bases from V and 3 bases from J, leaving 23 bases between.

CDR3 amino acids: CASSPGAKNYGYTF. Written as DNA, the CDR3 is TGTGCCAGTAGCCCCGGGGCAAAGAACTATGGCTACACCTTC. The chain is built from TRBV19 and TRBJ1-2, with a possible D match to TRBD1 (5 bases). CDR1 is LNHDA and CDR2 is SQIVND in the germline V gene (reference sequence). Between the trimmed V and J ends, which lost 6 bases and 2 bases, there was a span of 13 bases. There are 14 residues in the CDR3.

This clonotype was seen more than once but under ten times. The chain couples TRBV4-2 to TRBJ1-6; TRBD1 aligns across 11 bases. The CDR3 length is 16 residues. With V trimmed by 0 bases and J by 9 bases, 4 bases remained unmatched. Germline values: CDR1 LGHNA, CDR2 YNFKEQ. CDR3 protein: CASSQDGGTGGSPLHF. In DNA form, the CDR3 reads TGTGCCAGCAGCCAAGATGGAGGGACAGGGGGTTCACCCCTCCACTTT.

This clonotype was seen only a few times. The chain employs TRBV2 and TRBJ2-3, with D possibly TRBD2 on 6 matching bases. The CDR3 spans 15 residues. Germline V gives CDR1 SNHLY, CDR2 FYNNEI. V was clipped by 8 bases and J by 4 bases, with 19 bases between them. CDR3 sequence reads: CASRTPGGDPDTQYF. In DNA, the CDR3 is TGTGCCAGCCGAACCCCCGGGGGAGACCCAGATACGCAGTATTTT.

The chain is built from TRBV5-1 and TRBJ1-1, with D tentatively TRBD1 (5 bases). Trimming took 4 bases from V and 1 from J, leaving 14 bases between them. From germline, CDR1 is SGHRS and CDR2 YFSETQ. The CDR3 length is 15 residues. The DNA of the CDR3 is TGCGCCAGCAGCAGGGGAAGAGCTACGAACACTGAAGCTTTCTTT. Residues: CASSRGRATNTEAFF.

The chain couples TRBV6-6 to TRBJ1-1; D is unclear. This CDR3 comprises 13 residues. CDR1 is MNHNY and CDR2 is SVGAGI in the germline V gene (reference sequence). With 7 bases removed from V and 1 base from J, the gap between germline ends came to 10 bases. The CDR3 is CASTFGPNTEAFF. Here the CDR3 DNA reads TGTGCCAGCACCTTCGGACCGAACACTGAAGCTTTCTTT.

This clonotype was counted only a few times. V is TRBV7-2 and J is TRBJ2-5; the match to TRBD2 covers 9 bases. CDR1 and CDR2 from the germline V gene are SGHTA and FQGNSA. The CDR3 is made up of 15 amino acids. Losses at the gene ends were 5 bases for V and 4 bases for J; bases not matched to a gene: 8. The CDR3 sequence is CASSRGGSGGETQYF. The CDR3 DNA follows: TGTGCCAGCAGCCGGGGGGGTAGCGGGGGAGAGACCCAGTACTTC.

The chain combines TRBV5-1 with TRBJ2-5; TRBD2 matches at 7 bases. The V segment lost 1 base and the J segment 5 bases; nucleotides outside the gene matches: 11. This CDR3 contains 16 residues. Germline CDR1 and CDR2: SGHRS and YFSETQ. CDR3 DNA: TGCGCCAGCAGCTTGATATCGCGGGAGAGGGGCGAGACCCAGTACTTC. This sequence encodes CASSLISRERGETQYF.

This clonotype has only one observation. This sequence joins TRBV4-1 and TRBJ1-2; no clear D gene. Trimming removed 0 bases from V and 8 bases from J, with 13 bases in between. The CDR3 has 14 amino acids. Germline-derived CDR1 and CDR2 are MGHRA and YSYEKL. This CDR3 is CASSQDQRRWGYTF. CDR3 DNA sequence: TGCGCCAGCAGCCAAGATCAAAGACGGTGGGGCTACACCTTC.

This clonotype came up a few times. The chain joins TRBV29-1 to TRBJ1-2, with 7 nucleotides matching TRBD1. CDR3 length: 14 residues. CDR1 and CDR2 (germline): SQVTM, ANQGSEA. Trimming at V came to 7 bases and at J to 0 bases, leaving 8 bases not matched to a gene. The CDR3 region has the DNA TGCAGCGCAACCGCTACAGGGGCTAACTATGGCTACACCTTC. This encodes CSATATGANYGYTF.

This clonotype was observed a handful of times. V and J are TRBV12-3 or TRBV12-4 and TRBJ2-1; 13 nucleotides line up with TRBD2. The CDR3 consists of 17 residues. The ends lost 8 bases at V and 6 bases at J; junction bases unmatched: 13. This chain's CDR3 is CASSLPMGLAGSNEQFF. CDR3 in DNA: TGTGCCAGCTCACTACCAATGGGACTAGCGGGAAGCAATGAGCAGTTCTTC.

The CDR3 DNA reads TGTGCCAGCAGCCTCTCGGGAGGGAGGGCAGATGAGCAGTTCTTC. Amino acid sequence: CASSLSGGRADEQFF. The chain is built from TRBV12-3 or TRBV12-4 and TRBJ2-1; 8 bases are a match to TRBD2. J lost 8 bases, V lost 6 bases, and 12 bases had no gene match. The CDR3 consists of 15 residues.

V gene TRBV3-1 combines with J gene TRBJ2-7; 12 bases match TRBD2. The trim removed 6 bases at V and 3 bases at J, leaving 9 bases unmatched. This CDR3 has 16 residues. Germline CDR1 is LGHDT and CDR2 is YNNKEL (reference sequence). The CDR3 nucleotides are TGTGCCAGCAGTCGCTCCGGGACTAGCGGGCGCTACGAGCAGTACTTC. This gives the protein CASSRSGTSGRYEQYF.

This chain joins TRBV9 and TRBJ1-2, with a tentative D call TRBD1 (6 bases). Per germline, CDR1 SGDLS and CDR2 YYNGEE. Trimming took 1 base from V and 4 from J, leaving 14 bases between them. The CDR3 loop spans 15 amino acids. As DNA, the CDR3 is TGTGCCAGCAGCGTATACCCAGGGGACATCTATGGCTACACCTTC. The encoded protein is CASSVYPGDIYGYTF. Full variable domain (outside the CDR3, taken from reference TRBV9 and TRBJ1-2): DSGVTQTPKHLITATGQRVTLRCSPRSGDLSVYWYQQSLDQGLQFLIQYYNGEERAKGNILERFSAQQFPDLHSELNLSSLELGDSALYFCASSVYPGDIYGYTFGSGTRLTVV.

This chain uses TRBV20-1 with TRBJ1-2; D not certain. In germline, CDR1 is DFQATT, CDR2 SNEGSKA (reference sequence). The CDR3 totals 14 residues. V dropped 5 bases and J dropped 4 bases, with 17 bases sitting between them. The CDR3 nucleotides read TGCAGTGCTCTTCCCGCGGGCAGCTCCTATGGCTACACCTTC. This gives the protein CSALPAGSSYGYTF.

Turning to this clonotype: Because the CDR3 is missing its conserved closing phenylalanine or tryptophan, this is likely a read error. This sequence joins TRBV2 and TRBJ2-2; a weak D match, TRBD1 (6 bases). The germline V gene encodes CDR1 SNHLY and CDR2 FYNNEI. The CDR3 length is 15 residues. Trimming left V 7 bases short and J 0 bases short, with 12 bases between. This CDR3 is CASTGSGANTGELFV. CDR3 DNA: TGTGCCAGCACTGGGTCAGGGGCGAACACCGGGGAGCTGTTTGTT.

The chain recombines TRBV7-9 with TRBJ1-5, with a tentative D call TRBD1 (5 bases). Per germline, CDR1 SEHNR and CDR2 FQNEAQ (reference sequence). V lost 7 bases and J lost 7, with 11 bases in between. There are 12 residues in the CDR3. The CDR3: CASTKGRQPQHF. DNA for the CDR3: TGTGCCAGCACTAAGGGGCGCCAGCCCCAGCATTTT.

This chain links TRBV24-1 with TRBJ1-2; D perhaps matches TRBD1 (6 bases). The CDR3 is 11 residues long. Trimming removed 10 bases from V and 8 bases from J, with 13 bases in between. CDR1 KGHDR and CDR2 SFDVKD come from the germline V gene. The CDR3 nucleotides read TGTGCCACTAAGGGACAATCCGGCTACACCTTC. Amino acid sequence: CATKGQSGYTF.

The table lists this clonotype with a few counts. This chain links TRBV7-2 with TRBJ1-5; no definite D call. The CDR3 has 16 amino acids. Germline V gene data show CDR1 as SGHTA and CDR2 as FQGNSA. The ends were cut back, 1 base at V and 3 bases at J, with 13 bases in the middle. In DNA form, the CDR3 reads TGTGCCAGCAGCTTAGTGGTAACAGCTACCAATCAGCCCCAGCATTTT. Its translation: CASSLVVTATNQPQHF.

Comments on this clonotype: One end of the junction fails to match germline, which may point to a read error. The chain is built from TRBV29-1 and TRBJ1-5, with 10 bases fitting TRBD1. The CDR3 covers 16 residues. From germline, CDR1 is SQVTM and CDR2 ANQGSEA. The CDR3 nucleotides are TGCAGCGTTCATTCCGGGACAGGGGACGGCAATCGGCCCCAGCATTTT. Protein sequence: CSVHSGTGDGNRPQHF. Complete variable domain (other parts from reference TRBV29-1 and TRBJ1-5): SAVISQKPSRDICQRGTSLTIQCQVDSQVTMMFWYRQQPGQSLTLIATANQGSEATYESGFVIDKFPISRPNLTFSTLTVSNMSPEDSSIYLCSVHSGTGDGNRPQHFGDGTRLSIL.